This T cell receptor beta chain comes out of a study of persistence of HIV-infected CD4 T cells. Study-wide results and limits: Antigen-responding cells were enriched for degenerate expanded CDR3beta sequences.

Sequencing used immunoSEQ version 4 in survey mode. Method: immunoSEQ multiplex PCR; TCRdb's copy keeps in-frame clones and lacks some. This sample yields about 43,000 clones, of which more than 70% are seen a single time; around 0.92% belongs to the top ten. Cells were stimulated nonspecifically with anti-CD3/anti-CD28 magnetic beads. CD4+ T cells upregulating both CD40 ligand and CD69 were sorted as responding cells. A roughly 20-hour stimulation of CD8-depleted PBMCs used anti-CD28/CD49d costimulation, CD40-blocking antibody and enfuvirtide. About this clone: Its antigen is as yet unknown. No DNA is shown, since the ends of the CDR3 on it are uncertain; the CDR3 is the one TCRdb lists.

The CDR3 region is 17 residues in length, termini included. Germline V CDR1 and CDR2: SGHTA, FQGNSA. The clonotype comes from an adult man with HIV who was CMV-seropositive. Source: CD4+ T cells sorted from PBMCs after roughly 18-hour stimulation, taken from a patient who received antiretroviral therapy. V usage is TRBV7-2 and J usage is TRBJ1-2. The CDR3: CASSLDSLSTLGYGYTF.